These 7 T cell receptor beta chains were all obtained from the same sample, sequenced in a study of CD8+ T cells in alopecia areata. Sequencing relied on a cDNA template that was reverse transcribed from extracted RNA. This table comes from immunoSEQ multiplex PCR, and its TCRdb copy is limited to in-frame clones, with some not included. The table lists about 200,000 clones, about three fifths of them singletons, with 0.45% in the top ten. The source material was CD4+ T cells sorted from blood, sampled at week 0. These receptors were obtained from a human donor with alopecia areata.

V gene TRBV30 combines with J gene TRBJ1-2; TRBD1 might be the D (6 bases). V was cut by 0 bases and J by 2 bases, with 13 bases left in between. The CDR3 contains 15 residues. Germline values: CDR1 GTSNPN, CDR2 SVGIG (reference sequence). The CDR3 coding sequence is TGTGCCTGGAGTGTACCGGGACACCGAAACTATGGCTACACCTTC. It yields the protein CAWSVPGHRNYGYTF.

The chain carries TRBV7-4 and TRBJ1-1; no clear D. There are 15 residues in the CDR3. V lost 9 bases and J lost 2, with 19 bases in between. Germline V gene sequence: CDR1 SGHVT, CDR2 SQSDAQ. The chain's CDR3 is CARTPGLGFNTEAFF. The CDR3 bases are TGTGCCAGAACTCCCGGGCTGGGATTTAACACTGAAGCTTTCTTT.

Comment on this clone: A read error may account for a junction end that differs from germline. The chain uses TRBV7-7 and TRBJ2-3; 9 positions match TRBD1. This CDR3 spans 13 amino acids. Germline CDR1 reads SSHAT; CDR2 reads FNYEAQ (reference sequence). In DNA, the CDR3 is TGTGCTAGCAGCCCGGGACAGGGAAATACGCAGTATTTT. This codes for CASSPGQGNTQYF.

This clone has a handful of counts. The chain combines TRBV23-1 with TRBJ1-5; D not resolved. TRBV23-1 is designated an ORF whose function remains uncertain. V gave up 7 bases and J gave up 0 bases, with 13 bases separating them. This CDR3 contains 15 residues. The CDR3 is CASTLGNVSNQPQHF. CDR3 bases: TGCGCCAGCACCTTGGGGAATGTTAGCAATCAGCCCCAGCATTTT.

The chain recombines TRBV5-6 with TRBJ1-2; D is uncertain. This CDR3 is 14 amino acids long. The germline V and J ends were trimmed by 7 bases and 4 bases, with 17 bases remaining between them. Germline assignment: CDR1 SGHDT and CDR2 YYEEEE. The CDR3 DNA follows: TGTGCCAGCGTCCCCCGGCGGGCTCTCTATGGCTACACCTTC. Residues: CASVPRRALYGYTF.

J is TRBJ1-5 and V is TRBV30; D is unclear. The CDR3 length is 13 residues. The germline gives CDR1 GTSNPN, CDR2 SVGIG (reference sequence). V lost 5 bases to trimming and J lost 6 bases, with 14 bases between them. The DNA of the CDR3 is TGTGCCTGGGACATCTCGGCGGGTCAGCCCCAGCATTTT. Protein sequence: CAWDISAGQPQHF.

CDR3 region: CASSPGANQPQHF. CDR3 DNA: TGTGCCAGCAGTCCGGGGGCAAATCAGCCCCAGCATTTT. The chain links TRBV2 to TRBJ1-5, with D perhaps matching TRBD1 (6 bases). This CDR3 region has 13 residues. The germline gives CDR1 SNHLY, CDR2 FYNNEI. V shed 5 bases and J shed 4 bases, with 9 bases lying between them.